The 4 T cell receptor beta chains below come from one sample, sequenced in a study of blood T cell repertoires in COVID-19. The method was immunoSEQ multiplex PCR; TCRdb's version includes in-frame clones alone and lacks a portion of them. The sample lists around 150,000 clones, 65% to 85% occurring once. Sequenced input: peripheral blood. The receptors come from a woman of 80 years or more with active or convalescent COVID-19.

The chain carries TRBV7-2 and TRBJ1-5, with D possibly matching TRBD1 (5 bases). Germline V lookup: CDR1 SGHTA, CDR2 FQGNSA. This CDR3 has 13 residues. The V end lost 5 bases, the J end lost 5 bases, and 10 bases lay between the germline ends. DNA of the CDR3: TGTGCCAGCAGCCCAGGGTCCCATCAGCCCCAGCATTTT. Encoded protein: CASSPGSHQPQHF.

V is TRBV18 and J is TRBJ2-7, with 8 bases lining up with TRBD1. The germline V gene has CDR1 KGHSH and CDR2 LQKENI. With V trimmed by 3 bases and J by 3 bases, 7 bases remained unmatched. The CDR3 contains 15 residues. CDR3 bases: TGTGCCAGCTCACCGGGACAGGATATAAACTACGAGCAGTACTTC. This codes for CASSPGQDINYEQYF.

This clone was seen once. The CDR3 coding sequence is TGTGCCAGCAGCTTAGATCCTGGAGTGACAGGTGAGCAGTTCTTC. Translated, it gives CASSLDPGVTGEQFF. V is TRBV7-2 and J is TRBJ2-1; a weak D match, TRBD1 (6 bases). The CDR3 has 15 residues. The V gene's germline CDR1 is SGHTA and CDR2 FQGNSA. The V end was cut by 1 base, the J end by 9 bases, with 16 bases between.

This chain uses TRBV7-3 with TRBJ2-3, with TRBD1 matching 7 bases. CDR3 size: 15 residues. Unmatched junction bases numbered 10, after V lost 5 bases and J lost 5 bases. Germline V lookup: CDR1 SGHTA, CDR2 FQGTGA. The CDR3 nucleotides are TGTGCCAGCAGCCCAAGGACAGGTTTGGTAGATACGCAGTATTTT. This sequence encodes CASSPRTGLVDTQYF.